A selection of T cell receptor beta chains follows, all from one sample in a study of T cell changes during pregnancy in multiple sclerosis. Assay: immunoSEQ multiplex PCR; the TCRdb copy retains only in-frame clones and omits some. Counted here are some 71,000 clones, 92% occurring once; the ten biggest clones make up more than 1.2%. This specimen was peripheral blood, taken after pregnancy. These TCRs come from a female donor with multiple sclerosis, enrolled in a pregnancy study. CDR3s include the opening cysteine and the closing phenylalanine or tryptophan. Fields, in order: D gene, V gene, clone size, J gene, CDR3 DNA, CDR3 protein. The D gene is left open where the match is weak. Clone size appears in some rows only: once, few, many, or a class for an expanded clone.

>TRBD1|TRBV7-2|-|TRBJ1-5
TGTGCCAGCAGCCAAACAGGGGGCGGTGGATTCCGGCACAATCAGCCCCAGCATTTT
CASSQTGGGGFRHNQPQHF
>-|TRBV28|-|TRBJ2-3
TGTGCCAGCACCCTGGGGGGATCTCATAGGGATACGCAGTATTTT
CASTLGGSHRDTQYF
>TRBD1|TRBV30|-|TRBJ1-6
TGTGCCTGGAGTCCGCAGACAGGGGGGAATGAAGCCCTCCACTTT
CAWSPQTGGNEALHF
>TRBD1|TRBV5-5|-|TRBJ1-1
TGTGCCAGCAGCTTCTCAGGGGGCAGTGGCCCTGAAGCTTTCTTT
CASSFSGGSGPEAFF
>TRBD1|TRBV5-1|-|TRBJ1-5
TGCGCCAGCAGCAGTGGACAGGGGATCCAGCCCCAGCATTTT
CASSSGQGIQPQHF
>TRBD2|TRBV7-2|once|TRBJ2-1
TGTGCCAGCAGCCGACTAGCGGGAGAGCGAAATGAGCAGTTCTTC
CASSRLAGERNEQFF
>TRBD1|TRBV5-4|-|TRBJ2-7
TGTGCCAGCAGCTTGGGACAGGGGGCCTACGAGCAGTACTTC
CASSLGQGAYEQYF
>-|TRBV6-5|-|TRBJ1-1
TGTGCCAGCACCCAGGGCGTTTTGAACACTGAAGCTTTCTTT
CASTQGVLNTEAFF
>-|TRBV5-1|-|TRBJ2-6
TGCGCCAGCAGCTTGGCACCAGGGTATGGGGCCAACGTCCTGACTTTC
CASSLAPGYGANVLTF
>-|TRBV23-1|-|TRBJ2-2
TGCGCCAGCAGTCAATGGCCTGCGAACACCGGGGAGCTGTTTTTT
CASSQWPANTGELFF
>TRBD1|TRBV10-3|few|TRBJ1-3
TGTGCCATCAGTGTCGGGACAGGGAAAGTCTCTGGAAACACCATATATTTT
CAISVGTGKVSGNTIYF
>TRBD1|TRBV18|many|TRBJ1-1
TGTGCCAGCTCACCCCGGGACAGGGACACTGAAGCTTTCTTT
CASSPRDRDTEAFF
>TRBD1|TRBV27|-|TRBJ1-4
TGTGCCAGCAGTCGACACAGGGGGGGGGATGAAAAACTGTTTTTT
CASSRHRGGDEKLFF
>TRBD2|TRBV5-4|-|TRBJ2-6
TGTGCCAGCAGCGATGGGAGGGCGGGCCCTCGTGGGGCCAACGTCCTGACTTTC
CASSDGRAGPRGANVLTF
>-|TRBV29-1|-|TRBJ2-2
TGCAGCGTTAAGGGACAGAACACCGGGGAGCTGTTTTTT
CSVKGQNTGELFF
>-|TRBV2|-|TRBJ1-3
TGTGCCAGCAGTGTCGACAGGTCTGGAAACACCATATATTTT
CASSVDRSGNTIYF
>TRBD2|TRBV23-1|-|TRBJ2-7
TGCGCCAGCAGGGCTACCGGGACTAGCGTTGGGAGCTCCTACGAGCAGTACTTC
CASRATGTSVGSSYEQYF